The entry that follows covers one T cell receptor beta chain sequence. This specimen belongs to a study of T cells in Graves' hyperthyroidism and ophthalmopathy. As for the study in general: Staff took peripheral blood when the initial diagnosis was made, before any treatment began.

TCR beta CDR3 regions were amplified from RNA transcripts. The TCR CDR3 first-round RT-PCR relied on the HTBI primer set. A single record per CDR3 protein comes from TCRdb applying MiXCR to the multiplex PCR reads. The repertoire holds 300,000 or so distinct CDR3 sequences, with approximately 15% as singletons. Uncontrolled infection, other autoimmune disease, pregnancy and lactation each barred patients from inclusion. Together with thyroid ultrasound, orbital computed tomography, serum thyroxine and TRAb, clinical symptoms were used for diagnoses. Germline trimming cut 2 bases from V and 6 bases from J; bases unmatched to any gene: 6. CDR1 and CDR2 (germline): SGDLS, YYNGEE. This CDR3 is built from 15 residues.

The TCR was taken from a woman aged 60 to 75 with Graves' ophthalmopathy. Sequencing input: blood. V usage is TRBV9 and J usage is TRBJ2-3; 10 bases match TRBD2. CDR3 bases: TGTGCCAGCAGCGTGGCTAGCGGGAGCGCGGATACGCAGTATTTT. Its protein is CASSVASGSADTQYF.